The T cell receptor beta chain described here comes from a study of T cell changes during pregnancy in multiple sclerosis. The assay was immunoSEQ multiplex PCR, and TCRdb's table has in-frame clones only and misses some. This sample has about 84,000 clones; 85% to 95% occur once, and the top ten carry approximately 0.92%. CDR1 is LGHNA, CDR2 YNFKEQ, per germline. The ends lost 4 bases at V and 0 bases at J; junction bases unmatched: 3. This CDR3 region has 15 residues. This chain joins TRBV4-2 and TRBJ2-5; 9 bases are a match to TRBD1. The sequencing here drew on peripheral blood, taken in the second trimester of pregnancy. The receptor was isolated from a female donor in good health, enrolled as a control in a pregnancy study. CDR3 sequence (DNA): TGTGCCAGCAGCCCCGGGACAGGGAACCAAGAGACCCAGTACTTC. It encodes CASSPGTGNQETQYF.